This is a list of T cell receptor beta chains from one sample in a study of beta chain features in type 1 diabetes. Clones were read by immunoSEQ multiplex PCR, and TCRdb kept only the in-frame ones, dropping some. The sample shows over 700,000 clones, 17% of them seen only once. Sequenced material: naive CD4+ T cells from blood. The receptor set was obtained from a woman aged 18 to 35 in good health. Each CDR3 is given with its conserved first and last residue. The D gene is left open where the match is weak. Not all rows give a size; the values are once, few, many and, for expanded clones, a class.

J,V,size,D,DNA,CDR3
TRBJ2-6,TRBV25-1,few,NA,TGTGCCAGCAGTGAAACTAGGTCTGGGGCCAACGTCCTGACTTTC,CASSETRSGANVLTF
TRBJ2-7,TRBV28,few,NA,TGTGCCAGCAGCTGGCAGGGCATCTACGAGCAGTACTTC,CASSWQGIYEQYF
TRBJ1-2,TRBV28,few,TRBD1,TGTGCCAGCAGTCCCGGACAGGGCTATGGCTACACCTTC,CASSPGQGYGYTF
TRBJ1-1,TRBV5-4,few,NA,TGTGCCAGCAGGTTAAGAGGCCCCGGCACTGAAGCTTTCTTT,CASRLRGPGTEAFF
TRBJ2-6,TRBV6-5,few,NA,TGTGCCAGCAGTAAAGACTCTGGGGCCAACGTCCTGACTTTC,CASSKDSGANVLTF
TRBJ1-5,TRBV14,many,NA,TGTGCCAGCAGCCAGTCCGTTGGACAGCCCCAGCATTTT,CASSQSVGQPQHF
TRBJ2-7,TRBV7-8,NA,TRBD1,TGTGCCAGCAGCAAAAGTCGCCCGGGACAGGGGGACTACGAGCAGTACTTC,CASSKSRPGQGDYEQYF
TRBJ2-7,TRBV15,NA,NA,TGTGCCACCAGCAGAGATTTGATGGGGATTTACGAGCAGTACTTC,CATSRDLMGIYEQYF
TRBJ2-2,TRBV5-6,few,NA,TGTGCCAGCAGCTTGGGAGGTCCCGGGGAGCTGTTTTTT,CASSLGGPGELFF
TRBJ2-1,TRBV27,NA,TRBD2,TGTGCTAGCAATCGAGCGGGAGCAAGCTCCTACAATGAGCAGTTCTTC,CASNRAGASSYNEQFF
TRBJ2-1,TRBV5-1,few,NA,TGCGCCAGCAGCAGGCAGGAGGCCGGGGCGCAGTTCTTC,CASSRQEAGAQFF
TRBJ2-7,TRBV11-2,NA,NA,TGTGCCAGCAGATGGTCAGGCCTACCCTACGAGCAGTACTTC,CASRWSGLPYEQYF
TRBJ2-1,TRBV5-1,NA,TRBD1,TGCGCCAGCAGCTCGGACAGGGTAAGGTACAATGAGCAGTTCTTC,CASSSDRVRYNEQFF
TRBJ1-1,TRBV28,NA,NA,TGTGCCAGCAGTCAGGGTGGGAGAAACACTGAAGCTTTCTTT,CASSQGGRNTEAFF
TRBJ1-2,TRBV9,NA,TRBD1,TGTGCCAGCAGCATGTTAGGGGGCTTTGGCTACACCTTC,CASSMLGGFGYTF
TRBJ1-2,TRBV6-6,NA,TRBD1,TGTGCCAGCAGTTACCAGCGGGGGGGACAGAATGGCTACACCTTC,CASSYQRGGQNGYTF
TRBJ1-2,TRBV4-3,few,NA,TGCGCCAGCAGCCAAGGGCCGCAAGGGAGAACTAACTATGGCTACACCTTC,CASSQGPQGRTNYGYTF
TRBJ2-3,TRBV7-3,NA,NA,TGTGCCAGCAGCTTAGCAAACACAGATACGCAGTATTTT,CASSLANTDTQYF
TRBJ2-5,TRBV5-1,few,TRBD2,TGCGCCAGCAGCCCCACGGGGACTAGCGGGAAAGAGACCCAGTACTTC,CASSPTGTSGKETQYF
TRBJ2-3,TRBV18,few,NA,TGTGCCAGCTCCCCGGGCCACACAGATACGCAGTATTTT,CASSPGHTDTQYF
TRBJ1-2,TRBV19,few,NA,TGTGCCAGTAGTCCGACAGTCATTAACTATGGCTACACCTTC,CASSPTVINYGYTF
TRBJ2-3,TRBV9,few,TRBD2,TGTGCCAGCAGCGTAGAACTAAGCGGGAGGCCCCCAGATACGCAGTATTTT,CASSVELSGRPPDTQYF
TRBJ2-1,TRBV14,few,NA,TGTGCCAGCAGCCAAGATCAGGGCGCTAGATATAAGTACAATGAGCAGTTCTTC,CASSQDQGARYKYNEQFF
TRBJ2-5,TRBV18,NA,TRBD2,TGTGCCAGCTCACCATGGGAGGGAGCGACCCAAGAGACCCAGTACTTC,CASSPWEGATQETQYF
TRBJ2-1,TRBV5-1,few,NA,TGCGCCAGCAGCTTGGGGCGGACGGCAGCGGGCGATGAGCAGTTCTTC,CASSLGRTAAGDEQFF
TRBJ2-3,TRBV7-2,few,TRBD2,TGTGCCAGCAGAACTGGGGGGGGCACAGATACGCAGTATTTT,CASRTGGGTDTQYF
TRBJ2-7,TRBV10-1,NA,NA,TGCGCCAGCAGTGCCTCGGACCGGGGGGAGCAGTACTTC,CASSASDRGEQYF
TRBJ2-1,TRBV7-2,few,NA,TGTGCCAGCAGCCTCAGGTTGTCAGATGAGCAGTTCTTC,CASSLRLSDEQFF
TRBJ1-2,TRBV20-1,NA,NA,TGCAGTGCTACCTATCGGTATGGCTACACCTTC,CSATYRYGYTF
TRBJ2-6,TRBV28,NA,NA,TGTGCCAGCAGTTTGCAGGGAGCTGGGGCCAACGTCCTGACTTTC,CASSLQGAGANVLTF
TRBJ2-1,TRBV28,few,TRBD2,TGTGCCATCCTAGCGGGAGTGTCCTACAATGAGCAGTTCTTC,CAILAGVSYNEQFF
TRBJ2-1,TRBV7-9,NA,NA,TGTGCCAGCAGCTTAGGGTCTACCAGGGAGCAGTTCTTC,CASSLGSTREQFF
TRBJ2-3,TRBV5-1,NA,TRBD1,TGCGCCAGCAGCTTAACAGGGGTGTATGGCGCAGATACGCAGTATTTT,CASSLTGVYGADTQYF